The clone carrying this T cell receptor beta chain was observed a single time. What it binds is not known. The data were taken from a study of cytomegalovirus exposure and HLA in healthy donors. Study at large: Out of approximately 170 million T cells, an earlier analysis found some 120 million unique TCR beta sequences in total. Broader study findings: Sequence variants that were highly shared formed a cluster that was likely a sequencing artifact. There were several of the most significant clusters that appeared linked to common viral pathogens in a later analysis. In presence/absence analyses, roughly uniform sequencing depth across donors was assumed.

PCR amplification relied on 60 Vbeta primers (plus 13 Jbeta primers). Measured with immunoSEQ multiplex PCR; TCRdb has only the in-frame clones, and not every one. Of fewer than 200,000 clones in the sample, 70% to 80% were seen once. V was clipped by 5 bases and J by 2 bases, with 13 bases between them. CDR1 LNHDA and CDR2 SQIVND come from the germline V gene (reference sequence). The CDR3 sequence is 14 residues long. The V gene is TRBV19, the J gene TRBJ2-7; possible D gene TRBD1, 6 bases. This receptor was obtained from a man aged 40-49 years in good health and CMV-seronegative. The sample was PBMCs. CDR3 sequence reads: CASSQDRFAYEQYF. The CDR3 coding sequence is TGTGCCAGTAGTCAAGACAGGTTCGCCTACGAGCAGTACTTC.